The text below deals with one T cell receptor beta chain. In its sample, this clonotype was seen many times. Which antigen it targets is not known. Base-call qualities are not available, and no considerably larger clone is one nucleotide away. This entry belongs to a study of spatial heterogeneity in lung cancer (dated by TCRdb to about 2019). With regard to the full study: Beta-chain transcripts were consistently detected in greater numbers than alpha-chain transcripts, which likely reflects a higher abundance of beta-chain transcripts. In the raw uncorrected reads, each unique combination of TCR and UMI appeared more than ten times on average. In non-small cell lung cancer, the study quantitatively compared TCR alpha and beta repertoires across several tumor regions, matched nontumor lung, and blood. TCR repertoire features were related to nonsynonymous mutation counts determined by whole-exome sequencing of tumor tissue. Both alpha and beta chains were TCR-sequenced in samples taken at surgery, namely 220 tumor regions, fewer than 85 matched nontumor lung samples and roughly 56 PBMC samples. Overall study outcomes, separate from this receptor: Confirming at a functional level the hypothesis that regional TCRs recognize regional mutations was considered to require additional single-cell paired TCR alpha and beta sequencing. Ubiquitous expanded tumor TCRs were found in blood more often at tumor resection than at routine follow-up.

From the cysteine up to the phenylalanine, the CDR3 has a length of 14 residues. The retained sequence is limited to the CDR3, 42 bases, with the frame set at the first base. The germline V gene (reference sequence) sets CDR1 to SEHNR and CDR2 to FQNEAQ. The V end loses 4 bases and the J end loses 3 bases, and a stretch of 12 bases separates them. Library creation used 5' RACE. TCRdb records NextSeq 500 as the sequencer. In the TCR library protocol, a unique molecular identifier was attached to each TCR cDNA molecule so that PCR and sequencing errors could be corrected. As for how the authors treated the data: TCR identification, UMI-based error correction and CDR3 extraction were performed with Decombinator tools. TCRs above a frequency of 2 per 1,000, corresponding to the top 1% of the tumor frequency distribution, were defined as expanded. Renyi diversity was calculated using the R vegan package after each repertoire was subsampled 100 times to 5,000 TCRs. CDR3 similarity networks were built from amino acid triplet string-kernel similarity, with CDR3s being connected when pairwise similarity was above 0.82. Starting from the raw public reads, TCRdb applied fastp trimming at Q25, assembled clones with MiXCR and retained in-frame beta chains. Rows are combined by CDR3 protein, so each entry shows the most common genes and DNA. The V and J calls shown here were made by TCRdb, not taken from the authors' results. Within this sample are under 20,000 distinct CDR3 sequences, with over 15% of them counted one time only. The ten largest account for over 12% of the sample.

The time point label for this specimen denotes: sample taken at primary tumor resection. For TCR sequencing, whole RNA was extracted from tumor and nontumor lung tissue, or from cryopreserved PBMC samples, and no cell sorting was done. Donors were 70 or so patients with early-stage, untreated non-small cell lung cancer from the lung TRACERx cohort. A patient was chosen for TCR sequencing only when enough RNA was available from at least two tumor regions. This clonotype originated in a male donor with early-stage non-small cell lung cancer. This sequence uses TRBV7-9 and TRBJ2-5, with the D gene not clear enough to name. Sequencing was performed on PBMCs, taken at surgery. The nucleotide sequence is TGTGCCAGCAGCTCCTTAGCCACTAAAGAGACCCAGTACTTC. It encodes CASSSLATKETQYF.